This TCR beta chain was profiled in a study of blood T cell repertoires in COVID-19. This clone was counted only a few times. CDR1 SNHLY and CDR2 FYNNEI come from the germline V gene. The CDR3 consists of 15 residues. Trimming took 4 bases from V and 3 from J; bases not matched to a gene: 1. The method was immunoSEQ multiplex PCR; TCRdb's version includes in-frame clones alone and lacks a portion of them. The sample consists of roughly 140,000 clones, under 85% of them appearing once. Assignment of participants to cohorts was predicated upon participant-reported clinical history. Material for sequencing was PBMCs or T cells enriched from blood (not recorded which). The chain recombines TRBV2 with TRBJ2-1; TRBD2 matches 12 bases. The receptor comes from a woman between 18 and 29 years old who had been exposed to COVID-19. CDR3 nucleotides: TGTGCCAGCAGTGGACTAGCGGGAGACTACAATGAGCAGTTCTTC. Encoded protein: CASSGLAGDYNEQFF.